This T cell receptor (beta chain) emerged from a study of blood T cell repertoires in COVID-19. Turning to the study itself: T cells, B-cell-depleted T cells, or PBMCs supplied cDNA or gDNA.

The participants were between about 18 and 90 years old and came from about two dozen US areas. Self-reported history from a screening survey and questionnaire set each donor's cohort. The CDR3 runs to 13 residues. The V end was cut by 6 bases, the J end by 7 bases, with 17 bases between. In germline, CDR1 is SGHRS, CDR2 YFSETQ. Per the original data handling: By means of reference gene primer amplification, nucleated cell counts were estimated. The assay was immunoSEQ multiplex PCR, and TCRdb's table has in-frame clones only and misses some. V, J and clone size derive from that table, while D and trimming were established from the DNA sequence. The sample has 150,000 to 200,000 clones, 88% seen once.

V and J are TRBV5-1 and TRBJ2-7, with D maybe TRBD2 (5 bases). The clonotype originates from a woman in her late teens or twenties who had recovered from COVID-19. The specimen sequenced was PBMCs or T cells enriched from blood (not recorded which). CDR3 bases: TGCGCCAGCACCCTTGACCCCTCGGGGGAGCAGTACTTC. Translated, it gives CASTLDPSGEQYF.